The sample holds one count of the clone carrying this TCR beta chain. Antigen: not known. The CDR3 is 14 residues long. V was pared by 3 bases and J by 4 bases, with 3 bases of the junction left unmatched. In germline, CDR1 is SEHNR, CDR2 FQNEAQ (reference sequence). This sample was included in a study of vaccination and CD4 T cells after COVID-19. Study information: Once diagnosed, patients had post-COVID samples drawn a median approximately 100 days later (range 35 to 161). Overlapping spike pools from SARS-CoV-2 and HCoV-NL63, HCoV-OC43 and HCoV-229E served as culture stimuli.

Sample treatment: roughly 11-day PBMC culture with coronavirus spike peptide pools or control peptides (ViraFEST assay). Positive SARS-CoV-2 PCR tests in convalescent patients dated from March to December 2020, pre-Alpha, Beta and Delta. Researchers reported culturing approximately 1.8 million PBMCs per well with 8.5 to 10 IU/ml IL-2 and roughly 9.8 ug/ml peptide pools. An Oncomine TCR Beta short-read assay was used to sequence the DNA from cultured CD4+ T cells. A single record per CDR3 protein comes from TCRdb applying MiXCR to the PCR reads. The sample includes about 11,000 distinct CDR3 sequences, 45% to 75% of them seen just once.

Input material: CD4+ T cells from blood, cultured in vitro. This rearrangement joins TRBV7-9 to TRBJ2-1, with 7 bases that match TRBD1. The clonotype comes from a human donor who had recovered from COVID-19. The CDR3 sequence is CASSFGDRYNEQFF. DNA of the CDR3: TGTGCCAGCAGCTTTGGGGACAGATACAATGAGCAGTTCTTC.